This T cell receptor (beta chain) is drawn from a study of cytomegalovirus exposure and HLA in healthy donors. V was trimmed by 6 bases and J by 0 bases, leaving 9 bases between them. Germline V gene sequence: CDR1 MGHRA, CDR2 YSYEKL. The CDR3 is made up of 13 amino acids. Study-wide findings and caveats: Being indistinguishable, some V segments were excluded, TRBV6-2 and TRBV6-3 among them. TCR beta V segments were, for the most part, productive about 87% or about 30% of the time in an earlier analysis.

A note on this clone: Its target is not known.

Amplification used 60 Vbeta primers and 13 Jbeta primers. TCRdb keeps only in-frame clones here, not all; method: immunoSEQ multiplex PCR. The table records roughly 67,000 clones, about 71% of them present only once. The chain is built from TRBV4-1 and TRBJ2-7; tentatively, D is TRBD1 (6 bases). This sequence originates from a man aged 55 to 70 in good health and CMV-seropositive. The specimen sequenced was PBMCs. In DNA, the CDR3 is TGCGCCAGCAGTTCACAGGGCTCCTACGAGCAGTACTTC. Its translation: CASSSQGSYEQYF.